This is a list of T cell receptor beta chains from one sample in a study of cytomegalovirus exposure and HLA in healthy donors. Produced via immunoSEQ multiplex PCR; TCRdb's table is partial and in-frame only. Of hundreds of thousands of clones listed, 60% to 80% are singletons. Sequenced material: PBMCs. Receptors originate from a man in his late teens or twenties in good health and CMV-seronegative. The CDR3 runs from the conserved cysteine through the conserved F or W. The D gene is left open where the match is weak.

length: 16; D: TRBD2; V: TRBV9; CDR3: CASSVGLAGGLGELFF
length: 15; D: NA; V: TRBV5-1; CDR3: CASRDRGAMNTEAFF
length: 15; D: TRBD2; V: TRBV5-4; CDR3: CASSPWTSGGGEQYF
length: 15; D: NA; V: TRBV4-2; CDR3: CASSQATANTGELFF
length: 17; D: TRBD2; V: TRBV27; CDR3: CASSKAGTSGRPNTQYF
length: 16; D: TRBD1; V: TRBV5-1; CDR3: CASSPPGGQLTDTQYF
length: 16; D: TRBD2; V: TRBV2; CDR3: CASHLGLAGGGETQYF
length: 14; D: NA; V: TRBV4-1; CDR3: CASYPGQLNQPQHF
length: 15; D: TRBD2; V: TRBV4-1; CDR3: CASSQGTSVDYEQYF
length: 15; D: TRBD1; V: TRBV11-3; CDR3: CASSSTGDFGGELFF
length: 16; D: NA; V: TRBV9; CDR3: CASSAGGSGVNEKLFF
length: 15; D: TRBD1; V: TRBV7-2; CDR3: CASSLGTGASYEQYF
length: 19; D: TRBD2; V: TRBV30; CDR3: CAWRERLAGGWLGNNEQFF
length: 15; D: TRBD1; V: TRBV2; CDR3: CASNDGTAQPYEQYF
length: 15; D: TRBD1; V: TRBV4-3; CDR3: CASTARDRNSYEQYF
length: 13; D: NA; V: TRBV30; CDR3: CAWSVLVGETQYF
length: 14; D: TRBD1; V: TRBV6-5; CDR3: CASSQTGLNTEAFF
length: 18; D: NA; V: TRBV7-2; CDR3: CASSLQVPGLATNEKLFF
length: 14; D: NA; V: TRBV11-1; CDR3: CASSPQLDSYEQYF
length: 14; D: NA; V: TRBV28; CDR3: CASRPGGASNEQYF
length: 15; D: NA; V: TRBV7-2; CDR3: CASSHPRPQGNEQFF
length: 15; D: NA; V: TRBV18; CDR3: CASSDSGTATGELFF
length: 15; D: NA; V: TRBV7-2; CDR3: CASSLVFGDNQPQHF
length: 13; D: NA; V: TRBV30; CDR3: CAWSGEAQYGYTF
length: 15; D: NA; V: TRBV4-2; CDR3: CASSQVGGMNTEAFF
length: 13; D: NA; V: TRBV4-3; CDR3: CASSQEHSDTQYF
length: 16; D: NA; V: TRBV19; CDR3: CASSSGAVGPEYEQYF
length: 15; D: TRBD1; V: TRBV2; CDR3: CASSGRTGGYQPQHF
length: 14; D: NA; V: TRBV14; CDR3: CASSTLSSYNEQFF
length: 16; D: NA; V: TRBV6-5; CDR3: CASSYGVFGGTGELFF
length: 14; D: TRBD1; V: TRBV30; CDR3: CAWQGAGGANVLTF
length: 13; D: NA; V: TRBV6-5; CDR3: CASSRGGFYGYTF
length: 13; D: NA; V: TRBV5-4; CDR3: CASSSEIRGGYTF
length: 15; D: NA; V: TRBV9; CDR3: CASSPGNFANYGYTF
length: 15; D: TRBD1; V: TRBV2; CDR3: CASSGGPTGSYGYTF
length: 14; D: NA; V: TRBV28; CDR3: CASMSGDMNTEAFF
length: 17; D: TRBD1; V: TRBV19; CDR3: CASSMGRGFSLLYEQYF
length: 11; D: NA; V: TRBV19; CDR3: CATADYNEQFF
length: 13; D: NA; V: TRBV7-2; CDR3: CASSLGTYETQYF
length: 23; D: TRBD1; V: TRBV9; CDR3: CASSTPTGENLSVAHFSYNEQFF
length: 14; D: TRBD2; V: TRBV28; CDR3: CASKTSGFSYEQYF
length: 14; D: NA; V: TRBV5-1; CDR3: CASSFGTLNNEQFF
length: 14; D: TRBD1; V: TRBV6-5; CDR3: CASRDRASIYEQYF
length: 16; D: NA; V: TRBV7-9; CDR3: CASRFSSGHRVETQYF
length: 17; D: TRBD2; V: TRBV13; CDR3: CASSPGLAGGNTGELFF